The text below deals with one T cell receptor beta chain. It has no known antigen specificity. Within one base of it there is no much larger clone, and no base qualities were kept. V is pared back by 3 bases and J by 0 bases, with 15 bases lying between the germline termini. The germline V gene (reference sequence) yields SGHKS for CDR1 and YYEKEE for CDR2. Counted from cysteine to phenylalanine, this CDR3 has 16 amino acids. The entry retains the CDR3 DNA only, 48 bases that are in frame from base 1. This sample stems from a study of blood T cell repertoires in COVID-19 (dated by TCRdb to 2020 to 2021). Study-level background: The collaborator samples originated in the United States, Italy and Spain and spanned the acute and convalescent phases of COVID-19. The material from the prospective study consisted of cDNA or gDNA derived from T cells, B-cell-depleted T cells, or PBMCs. Sample metadata almost always included a de-identified subject ID, COVID-19 status, age in years and sex. Samples came from the ongoing ImmuneRACE study (first 160 participants) plus 1,254 subjects from 6 global collaborators. A freely available public database, intended as a resource for researchers studying the immune response to SARS-CoV-2, is where the repertoires were released. Subjects who had been exposed to COVID-19, were actively infected with it, or had recovered from it provided the deeply sampled blood TCRbeta repertoires that made up the dataset. HLA class I and class II types, where available, came from metadata supplied by the sample provider rather than from assay-based typing. Findings and caveats that apply to the study as a whole: Clinical and demographic metadata were provided uncurated, with the amount varying by source and participant.

The immunoSEQ Assay, a bias-controlled multiplex PCR, was used to amplify TCRbeta CDR3 regions from genomic DNA. As for the original processing: Nucleated cell counts per sample were estimated from amplification of reference gene primers within the assay. To quantify the absolute abundance of each unique TCRbeta CDR3 rearrangement, sequence reads were collapsed and filtered. For each sample, productive Simpson clonality was calculated by taking the square root of Simpson's diversity index across productive rearrangements. TCRdb holds this immuneACCESS table with in-frame rearrangements only. Some clones are missing; in checked studies, unresolved V genes explain under half, and the rest has no known cause. The V and J calls and clone size come from that table; D and trimming were worked out from the DNA. The sample profile shows about 120,000 clones; over 75% of them were found once. 3% to 5% of the sample rests with the top ten.

Whole blood was collected in K2EDTA tubes by collaborating institutions according to the institutions' own protocols. For TCRbeta analysis, collaborators shipped samples as frozen whole blood, isolated PBMCs, or DNA extracted from either of those sample types. The receptor was isolated from a man aged 55 to 70 with acute or convalescent COVID-19. Sequencing was done on a sample of peripheral blood. Recombination joined TRBV5-5 with TRBJ1-2; the D segment cannot be called with confidence. The CDR3 in this case is CASSSVAGLANYGYTF. The nucleotide sequence reads as follows: TGTGCCAGCAGCTCCGTGGCAGGCTTAGCTAACTATGGCTACACCTTC.